These 13 T cell receptor beta chains were sequenced from one sample in a study of response to subunit inactivated influenza vaccine. TCRdb processed the RT-PCR reads anew with MiXCR; each CDR3 protein has one entry. The data contain over 450,000 distinct CDR3 sequences, under 15% of them seen just once; the ten biggest clones take up about an eighth. The material sequenced was PBMCs from blood, taken about 40 days after vaccination. The source is a man aged 50-59 years who received an inactivated influenza vaccine.

This clonotype has just a few counts. This chain uses TRBV7-2 with TRBJ2-7; perhaps D is TRBD1 or TRBD2 (7 bases each). The CDR3 covers 14 residues. V dropped 4 bases and J dropped 2 bases, with 12 bases sitting between them. In germline, CDR1 is SGHTA, CDR2 FQGNSA. The CDR3 nucleotides are TGTGCCAGCAGCTCGCAGGGGGGGCCCTACGAGCAGTACTTC. Amino acids: CASSSQGGPYEQYF. Variable domain in full (rest from reference TRBV7-2 and TRBJ2-7): GAGVSQSPSNKVTEKGKDVELRCDPISGHTALYWYRQSLGQGLEFLIYFQGNSAPDKSGLPSDRFSAERTGGSVSTLTIQRTQQEDSAVYLCASSSQGGPYEQYFGPGTRLTVT.

The V and J genes are TRBV5-1 and TRBJ2-5; unclear D gene. This CDR3 has 14 amino acids. Per the germline V gene, CDR1 is SGHRS and CDR2 is YFSETQ. With 2 bases removed from V and 0 bases from J, the gap between germline ends came to 8 bases. The CDR3 here is CASSFQRDQETQYF. The CDR3 nucleotides are TGCGCCAGCAGCTTCCAGCGAGACCAAGAGACCCAGTACTTC.

This clonotype was observed a few times. The gene calls are TRBV7-6 and TRBJ2-1; D might be TRBD2 (5 bases). CDR1 is SGHVS and CDR2 is FNYEAQ in the germline V gene. V lost 3 bases and J 7 bases, leaving 22 bases between the germline ends. The CDR3 length is 17 residues. CDR3 in DNA: TGTGCCAGCAGCTTGCTGGACGGGGTGCGACGGGGAAATGAGCAGTTCTTC. It is translated as CASSLLDGVRRGNEQFF.

V gene TRBV5-1 combines with J gene TRBJ2-7, with a weak D call TRBD1 (6 bases). The V gene lost 0 bases and the J gene lost 5 bases, with 18 bases spanning the gap. The CDR3 consists of 16 residues. Germline V gives CDR1 SGHRS, CDR2 YFSETQ. The chain's CDR3 is CASSLAIGQISDEQYF. Here the CDR3 DNA reads TGCGCCAGCAGCTTGGCCATCGGACAGATTTCTGACGAGCAGTACTTC.

The rearrangement joins TRBV5-6 to TRBJ2-5, with D possibly being TRBD1 (6 bases). CDR3 length equals 14 residues. Trimming removed 4 bases from V and 3 bases from J, with 13 bases in between. The germline CDR1 and CDR2 sequences are SGHDT and YYEEEE. This chain's CDR3 is CASSIWTEEETQYF. CDR3 bases: TGTGCCAGCAGCATCTGGACAGAAGAAGAGACCCAGTACTTC.

This clonotype was detected ten times or more. V usage is TRBV5-1 and J usage is TRBJ1-6; maybe TRBD1 (6 bases). CDR3 length equals 15 residues. The germline gives CDR1 SGHRS, CDR2 YFSETQ. The V and J ends lost 3 bases and 8 bases respectively, with 15 bases between them. The CDR3 coding sequence is TGCGCCAGCAGCTGGTCCGGGACAACGGATTCACCCCTCCACTTT. Its protein product is CASSWSGTTDSPLHF.

This rearrangement joins TRBV15 to TRBJ2-1; tentatively, D is TRBD2 (7 bases). V was cut by 3 bases and J by 10 bases, with 10 bases left in between. The V gene's germline CDR1 is LNHNV and CDR2 YYDKDF (reference sequence). CDR3 length equals 12 residues. Written as DNA, the CDR3 is TGTGCCACCAGCAGGTGGGGGGGCGAGCAGTTCTTC. Amino acid sequence: CATSRWGGEQFF.

This chain uses TRBV10-2 with TRBJ2-5; 7 nucleotides match TRBD2. With 6 bases clipped from V and 5 bases from J, the junction kept 9 bases outside the gene matches. Per germline, CDR1 WSHSY and CDR2 SAAADI. The CDR3 is made up of 14 amino acids. As DNA, the CDR3 is TGCGCCAGCAGAAAGGGAGGGCCTGGGGAGACCCAGTACTTC. It translates to CASRKGGPGETQYF.

This clonotype has only a few counts. The genes are TRBV6-6 and TRBJ2-7; D is unresolved. CDR1 and CDR2 from the germline V gene are MNHNY and SVGAGI (reference sequence). The CDR3 has 12 residues. Trimming pared 4 bases from V and 5 bases from J, leaving 9 bases between. The CDR3 spells CASSWNGDEQYF. CDR3 coding DNA: TGTGCCAGCAGTTGGAATGGGGACGAGCAGTACTTC.

The chain uses TRBV20-1 and TRBJ2-2; D unresolved. Trimming removed 0 bases at V and 5 bases at J, with 7 bases between. CDR3 length equals 13 residues. Germline V gene lookup returns CDR1 DFQATT and CDR2 SNEGSKA (reference sequence). The CDR3 loop is CSARDSITGELFF. The CDR3 DNA sequence: TGCAGTGCTAGAGATTCGATAACCGGGGAGCTGTTTTTT.

This clonotype was recorded a few times. The V call is TRBV2, the J call TRBJ2-7, with a possible D match to TRBD1 (5 bases). Trimming took off 4 bases at V and 0 bases at J, with 10 bases between the two ends. Germline V gene data show CDR1 as SNHLY and CDR2 as FYNNEI. The CDR3 spans 14 residues. CDR3 DNA sequence: TGTGCCAGCAGTGTACAGGACCCCTCCTACGAGCAGTACTTC. Its translation is CASSVQDPSYEQYF.

The DNA of the CDR3 is TGTGCCAGCAGCTTAGAGTTAGGCATTTACTCTAGCACAGATACGCAGTATTTT. Encoded protein: CASSLELGIYSSTDTQYF. The chain is built from TRBV7-8 and TRBJ2-3; D not certain. Per germline, CDR1 SGHVS and CDR2 FQNEAQ. The CDR3 sequence is 18 residues long. Trimming removed 1 base from V and 0 bases from J, with 17 bases in between.

This clonotype was detected a few times. One end of the junction is discordant with germline, which a read error may explain. This sequence joins TRBV4-3 and TRBJ2-5; D possibly corresponds to TRBD1 (5 bases). Germline V lookup: CDR1 LGHNA, CDR2 YSLEER. This CDR3 is built from 13 residues. The CDR3 spells CASSQDRGTRTSF. CDR3 bases: TGCGCCAGCAGCCAAGATAGGGGAACACGGACCTCCTTC.